The 31 T cell receptor beta chains reported below all come from one sample, sequenced in a study of beta chain features in type 1 diabetes. Study-level findings and limits: People with Type 1 diabetes carried modestly yet significantly shorter TCRB CDR3s in all four CD4+ subsets.

The sequenced template was cDNA made from the entire isolated RNA. Clones were sequenced by immunoSEQ multiplex PCR, and TCRdb holds only the in-frame ones, with some missing. The repertoire holds roughly 280,000 clones, around 24% seen once, with about 0.012% in the top ten. No cognate antigen is known for these TCRs. Sequencing was performed on naive CD4+ T cells from blood. The receptors originated from a woman younger than 45 with type 1 diabetes.

The V and J genes are TRBV30 and TRBJ1-1; D is possibly TRBD1 (5 bases). There are 15 residues in the CDR3. Germline V lookup: CDR1 GTSNPN, CDR2 SVGIG (reference sequence). The V and J ends lost 4 bases and 0 bases respectively, with 15 bases between them. The CDR3 region has the DNA TGTGCCTGGACCCACCGGAGGGGCTTGAACACTGAAGCTTTCTTT. Its translation: CAWTHRRGLNTEAFF.

This clone was seen a few times. J is TRBJ2-2 and V is TRBV15; TRBD2 matches 7 bases. The CDR3 covers 16 residues. Germline V gene data show CDR1 as LNHNV and CDR2 as YYDKDF (reference sequence). The V segment lost 3 bases and the J segment 4 bases; nucleotides outside the gene matches: 8. CDR3 bases: TGTGCCACCAGCAGGCTTCTAGCGGATCTCACCGGGGAGCTGTTTTTT. This codes for CATSRLLADLTGELFF.

The chain recombines TRBV2 with TRBJ1-3; 7 bases align to TRBD1. The V gene end was trimmed by 5 bases and the J gene end by 4 bases; junction bases not matched to a gene: 8. The germline V gene encodes CDR1 SNHLY and CDR2 FYNNEI. The CDR3 runs to 15 residues. The DNA of the CDR3 is TGTGCCAGCAGTCCAAGTTTGGGACAGGGAAACACCATATATTTT. Its translation: CASSPSLGQGNTIYF. The variable domain in full, with the rest retrieved from reference TRBV2 and TRBJ1-3, is EPEVTQTPSHQVTQMGQEVILRCVPISNHLYFYWYRQILGQKVEFLVSFYNNEISEKSEIFDDQFSVERPDGSNFTLKIRSTKLEDSAMYFCASSPSLGQGNTIYFGEGSWLTVV.

This clone has only a few counts. J is TRBJ2-7 and V is TRBV7-9; a possible D gene is TRBD2 (5 bases). The V end was cut by 4 bases, the J end by 2 bases, with 12 bases between. CDR1 and CDR2 from the germline V gene are SEHNR and FQNEAQ (reference sequence). The CDR3 spans 14 residues. CDR3 DNA: TGTGCCAGCAGCTCCACTCGGGGAGCCTACGAGCAGTACTTC. This gives the protein CASSSTRGAYEQYF.

The chain is built from TRBV27 and TRBJ2-7, with D perhaps TRBD2 (5 bases). This CDR3 spans 15 amino acids. V lost 6 bases and J lost 2, with 17 bases in between. Looked up from germline, CDR1 is MNHEY and CDR2 is SMNVEV (reference sequence). In DNA, the CDR3 is TGTGCCAGCAGCCCGGACGTGGCCGGGACCTACGAGCAGTACTTC. It translates to CASSPDVAGTYEQYF.

The CDR3 protein is CASSPSTGSYTF. CDR3 coding DNA: TGTGCCAGTAGTCCGTCGACAGGGAGCTACACCTTC. The genes are TRBV19 and TRBJ1-2, with TRBD1 identical over 7 bases. The germline V gene encodes CDR1 LNHDA and CDR2 SQIVND (reference sequence). Unmatched junction bases numbered 6, after V lost 5 bases and J lost 9 bases. The CDR3 extends over 12 amino acids.

The chain joins TRBV2 to TRBJ2-1, with 13 bases that match TRBD2. Germline CDR1 reads SNHLY; CDR2 reads FYNNEI. This CDR3 region has 15 residues. The V and J ends lost 6 bases and 2 bases, in that order; junction bases with no gene match: 1. The CDR3 region has the DNA TGTGCCAGCAGAGGACTAGCGGGGGCCTACAATGAGCAGTTCTTC. Its protein product is CASRGLAGAYNEQFF.

The chain combines TRBV7-9 with TRBJ2-5, with unresolved D. The germline CDR1 and CDR2 sequences are SEHNR and FQNEAQ (reference sequence). The CDR3 runs 13 residues. With 2 bases removed from V and 1 base from J, the gap between germline ends came to 5 bases. The CDR3 region has the DNA TGTGCCAGCAGCTTATTCAGCCAAGAGACCCAGTACTTC. Protein: CASSLFSQETQYF.

The chain recombines TRBV4-2 with TRBJ1-3; 7 positions agree with TRBD1. Unmatched junction bases numbered 5, after V lost 6 bases and J lost 0 bases. This CDR3 comprises 15 residues. Germline assignment: CDR1 LGHNA and CDR2 YNFKEQ. The CDR3 sequence: CASSYRDSSGNTIYF. CDR3 coding DNA: TGTGCCAGCAGTTACAGGGACAGCTCTGGAAACACCATATATTTT.

This rearrangement joins TRBV30 to TRBJ2-6; maybe TRBD1 (6 bases). CDR1 and CDR2 from the germline V gene are GTSNPN and SVGIG (reference sequence). This CDR3 contains 17 residues. The V gene lost 2 bases and the J gene lost 2 bases, with 16 bases spanning the gap. The CDR3 region is CAWSIQGGNPGANVLTF. The CDR3 nucleotides read TGTGCCTGGAGTATACAGGGTGGTAACCCTGGGGCCAACGTCCTGACTTTC. Full variable domain (remainder filled in from reference TRBV30 and TRBJ2-6): SQTIHQWPATLVQPVGSPLSLECTVEGTSNPNLYWYRQAAGRGLQLLFYSVGIGQISSEVPQNLSASRPQDRQFILSSKKLLLSDSGFYLCAWSIQGGNPGANVLTFGAGSRLTVL.

This clone has a handful of counts. The rearrangement links TRBV27 to TRBJ2-3; TRBD2 agrees at 11 bases. Germline-derived CDR1 and CDR2 are MNHEY and SMNVEV (reference sequence). The CDR3 sequence is 18 residues long. J gave up 3 bases and V 5 bases, and 13 bases lay outside the gene matches. The CDR3 region has the DNA TGTGCCAGCAGTCCTGCAACTAGCGGGAGCTGGTTTACAGATACGCAGTATTTT. Translated: CASSPATSGSWFTDTQYF.

This clone was seen only a few times. The genes are TRBV5-1 and TRBJ2-3; 9 nucleotides align to TRBD2. There are 16 residues in the CDR3. Germline lookup yields CDR1 SGHRS and CDR2 YFSETQ. Trimming removed 4 bases from V and 2 bases from J; junction bases left unmatched: 8. This CDR3 is CASSRAAGGSTDTQYF. The CDR3, as DNA: TGCGCCAGCAGCCGTGCAGCGGGAGGCTCCACAGATACGCAGTATTTT. Full variable domain (outside the CDR3, taken from reference TRBV5-1 and TRBJ2-3): KAGVTQTPRYLIKTRGQQVTLSCSPISGHRSVSWYQQTPGQGLQFLFEYFSETQRNKGNFPGRFSGRQFSNSRSEMNVSTLELGDSALYLCASSRAAGGSTDTQYFGPGTRLTVL.

This clone has ten or more counts. The sample holds other DNA sequences that translate to the same CDR3. The chain uses TRBV7-2 and TRBJ1-5; D is undetermined. Germline-derived CDR1 and CDR2 are SGHTA and FQGNSA. V shed 3 bases and J shed 4 bases, with 4 bases lying between them. This CDR3 region has 12 residues. This CDR3 is CASSFQNQPQHF. CDR3 DNA sequence: TGTGCCAGCAGCTTCCAGAATCAGCCCCAGCATTTT.

This clone showed up just a few times. J is TRBJ2-7 and V is TRBV6-5, with TRBD1 as a possible D gene (5 bases). The CDR3 runs 11 residues. Trimming cost V 5 bases and J 5 bases, with 7 bases left between them. Germline CDR1 MNHEY, CDR2 SVGAGI. CDR3 loop: CASSQGNEQYF. In DNA form, the CDR3 reads TGTGCCAGCAGTCAGGGCAACGAGCAGTACTTC.

This clone came up a few times. V is TRBV30 and J is TRBJ1-2; 9 nucleotides align to TRBD1. The CDR3 has 15 amino acids. Trimming cost V 8 bases and J 5 bases; bases outside gene matches: 15. The germline V gene has CDR1 GTSNPN and CDR2 SVGIG (reference sequence). CDR3: CARTAVKTGGYGYTF. In nucleotides, the CDR3 is TGTGCCCGAACCGCTGTTAAGACAGGGGGATATGGCTACACCTTC.

The rearrangement links TRBV30 to TRBJ2-3; 10 nucleotides match TRBD1. Per the germline V gene, CDR1 is GTSNPN and CDR2 is SVGIG (reference sequence). Germline trimming cut 7 bases from V and 3 bases from J; bases unmatched to any gene: 4. The CDR3 totals 13 residues. The CDR3 DNA reads as TGTGCCTTCGACAGGGGGCAGACAGATACGCAGTATTTT. Protein: CAFDRGQTDTQYF. The full variable domain, rest sourced from reference TRBV30 and TRBJ2-3, is SQTIHQWPATLVQPVGSPLSLECTVEGTSNPNLYWYRQAAGRGLQLLFYSVGIGQISSEVPQNLSASRPQDRQFILSSKKLLLSDSGFYLCAFDRGQTDTQYFGPGTRLTVL.

The V gene is TRBV7-9, the J gene TRBJ2-5; D remains unclear. CDR1 and CDR2 from the germline V gene are SEHNR and FQNEAQ (reference sequence). The CDR3 is made up of 10 amino acids. CDR3 nucleotide sequence: TGTGCAAACGGGCAAGAGACCCAGTACTTC. Translation gives CANGQETQYF.

This chain connects TRBV9 to TRBJ2-5, with a tentative D call TRBD1 (6 bases). Germline V gene lookup returns CDR1 SGDLS and CDR2 YYNGEE. The V end was cut by 0 bases, the J end by 5 bases, with 17 bases between. The CDR3 is made up of 16 amino acids. The CDR3 DNA reads TGTGCCAGCAGCGTAGATGAAGGGGGTCCTTGGGAGACCCAGTACTTC. Encoded protein: CASSVDEGGPWETQYF.

The rearrangement links TRBV29-1 to TRBJ1-2, with 10 bases aligning to TRBD1. The V and J ends lost 3 bases and 8 bases, in that order; junction bases with no gene match: 12. The CDR3 has 15 residues. Germline CDR1 is SQVTM and CDR2 is ANQGSEA. CDR3 DNA sequence: TGCAGCGTTGACAGGGACAGGGGACGTCCCGAAGGCTACACCTTC. This encodes CSVDRDRGRPEGYTF.

The chain carries TRBV5-1 and TRBJ2-7; 8 bases map to TRBD1. CDR3 size: 15 residues. J gave up 2 bases and V 5 bases, and 9 bases lay outside the gene matches. Germline loops: CDR1 SGHRS, CDR2 YFSETQ. CDR3 sequence (DNA): TGCGCCAGCAGTTCCCGGACAGGGAGCCCCTACGAGCAGTACTTC. Encoded protein: CASSSRTGSPYEQYF.

This clone turned up a few times. The chain recombines TRBV15 with TRBJ1-4; a weak D match, TRBD1 (6 bases). Germline CDR1 and CDR2: LNHNV and YYDKDF (reference sequence). This CDR3 contains 14 residues. V was shortened by 5 bases and J by 4 bases, with 11 bases between the two germline ends. The CDR3 DNA follows: TGTGCCACCAGCGCCCAGGGGATTAATGAAAAACTGTTTTTT. This translates into CATSAQGINEKLFF.

V and J are TRBV5-4 and TRBJ2-7; D gene uncertain. Germline values: CDR1 SGHNT, CDR2 YYREEE (reference sequence). CDR3 length equals 13 residues. V lost 2 bases and J lost 2, with 8 bases in between. CDR3 coding DNA: TGTGCCAGCAGCTTTGGTCAGACCTACGAGCAGTACTTC. It is translated as CASSFGQTYEQYF.

This chain uses TRBV29-1 with TRBJ2-7, with a possible D match to TRBD1 (6 bases). CDR1 is SQVTM, CDR2 ANQGSEA, per germline. The CDR3 has 12 residues. V was shortened by 4 bases and J by 1 base, with 8 bases between the two germline ends. CDR3: CSVGTVSYEQYF. CDR3 sequence (DNA): TGCAGCGTTGGGACAGTTTCCTACGAGCAGTACTTC.

This chain links TRBV29-1 with TRBJ1-2; no firm D call. CDR1 is SQVTM and CDR2 is ANQGSEA in the germline V gene. V was shortened by 4 bases and J by 2 bases, with 8 bases between the two germline ends. The CDR3 length is 12 residues. The CDR3 DNA sequence: TGCAGCGTTGCAGAAACAAACTATGGCTACACCTTC. This translates into CSVAETNYGYTF. The full variable domain, rest sourced from reference TRBV29-1 and TRBJ1-2, is SAVISQKPSRDICQRGTSLTIQCQVDSQVTMMFWYRQQPGQSLTLIATANQGSEATYESGFVIDKFPISRPNLTFSTLTVSNMSPEDSSIYLCSVAETNYGYTFGSGTRLTVV.

CDR3: CSVNQGFYGYTF. The CDR3 nucleotides are TGCAGCGTTAATCAGGGCTTCTATGGCTACACCTTC. The rearrangement uses TRBV29-1 and TRBJ1-2; D is perhaps TRBD1 (5 bases). The CDR3 is made up of 12 amino acids. CDR1 is SQVTM, CDR2 ANQGSEA, per germline. V was pared by 5 bases and J by 4 bases, with 11 bases between.

This clone was picked up a small number of times. The chain is built from TRBV4-2 and TRBJ2-7; D may be TRBD1 (5 bases). The germline V gene has CDR1 LGHNA and CDR2 YNFKEQ. This CDR3 contains 15 residues. The V end was cut by 3 bases, the J end by 5 bases, with 17 bases between. Here the CDR3 reads CASSQDNTGQDEQYF. In nucleotides, the CDR3 is TGTGCCAGCAGCCAGGACAACACGGGTCAAGACGAGCAGTACTTC.

This clone was recorded a few times. The genes are TRBV4-1 and TRBJ2-3; 9 nucleotides agree with TRBD2. The CDR3 covers 18 residues. In germline, CDR1 is MGHRA, CDR2 YSYEKL. V lost 1 base, J lost 4 bases, and 12 bases stayed unmatched. For the CDR3, the DNA is TGCGCCAGCAGCCAAGGAAGGGTAGCGGGAGCTGGTTCAGATACGCAGTATTTT. Translation gives CASSQGRVAGAGSDTQYF.

To note about this clone: Different DNA sequences within this sample yield the same CDR3. The rearrangement links TRBV18 to TRBJ2-7, with 7 bases matching TRBD1. The CDR3 covers 13 residues. After removal of 2 bases from V and 2 bases from J, the junction contained 0 bases not matched to a gene. CDR1 and CDR2 from the germline V gene are KGHSH and LQKENI. The CDR3 DNA reads TGTGCCAGCTCACCAGGGACAGCCTACGAGCAGTACTTC. Residues: CASSPGTAYEQYF. Looking up the rest from reference TRBV18 and TRBJ2-7 gives the full variable domain: NAGVMQNPRHLVRRRGQEARLRCSPMKGHSHVYWYRQLPEEGLKFMVYLQKENIIDESGMPKERFSAEFPKEGPSILRIQQVVRGDSAAYFCASSPGTAYEQYFGPGTRLTVT.

This clone showed up just once. CDR3 sequence (DNA): TGTGCCACCAAAAGGACAGGAAGCTTTGGCGAAAAACTGTTTTTT. Protein product: CATKRTGSFGEKLFF. The rearrangement uses TRBV15 and TRBJ1-4, with 7 positions matching TRBD1. In germline, CDR1 is LNHNV, CDR2 YYDKDF (reference sequence). Trimming took 7 bases from V and 8 from J; bases not matched to a gene: 13. The CDR3 totals 15 residues.

CDR3 in amino acids: CASNRVPADTEAFF. CDR3 in DNA: TGCGCCAGCAATCGGGTCCCAGCGGACACTGAAGCTTTCTTT. This sequence joins TRBV4-1 and TRBJ1-1; D ambiguous. Germline assignment: CDR1 MGHRA and CDR2 YSYEKL. This CDR3 has 14 amino acids. The V end was cut by 7 bases, the J end by 3 bases, with 15 bases between.

This clone was counted only a few times. The rearrangement joins TRBV6-5 to TRBJ1-1; TRBD1 aligns across 8 bases. Germline assignment: CDR1 MNHEY and CDR2 SVGAGI. V shed 10 bases, J shed 0 bases, and the junction held 4 bases outside the gene matches. The CDR3 has 13 amino acids. Here the CDR3 DNA reads TGTGCCACTCGGACAGGGCTGAACACTGAAGCTTTCTTT. Translation: CATRTGLNTEAFF.